This TCR beta chain was identified during a study of tumor and adjacent non-tumor tissue in lung cancer. Study as a whole: There were 11 to 13 adenocarcinoma, a couple of squamous cell carcinoma and 1 small cell lung cancer cases. The patients, 10 men and 4 or 5 women, were roughly 30 to 80 with stage I to III disease. Points from the study as a whole: Top 100 clones took a larger repertoire share in normal lung.

To note about this clonotype: Its specificity is not known. The junction differs from germline at one of its ends, possibly a read error.

A modified ARM-PCR protocol with three rounds of nested PCR amplified TCRbeta. TCRdb analysed the multiplex PCR reads with MiXCR anew, one entry per CDR3 protein. The sample shows under 100,000 distinct CDR3 sequences, around 70% of them seen only once. No cell sorting was done before RNA was extracted from the tissue. The CDR3 has 14 residues. Looked up from germline, CDR1 is MNHNS and CDR2 is SASEGT. The receptor was derived from a woman aged 70-85 years with non-small cell lung cancer. The genes are TRBV6-1 and TRBJ2-7, with 13 nucleotides matching TRBD2. Sequencing was done on a sample of lung tumor tissue. The CDR3 nucleotides read TGTGCCGGTAAAGGACTAGCGGGAGTCTCCGAGCAATACTTC. Its translation is CAGKGLAGVSEQYF.